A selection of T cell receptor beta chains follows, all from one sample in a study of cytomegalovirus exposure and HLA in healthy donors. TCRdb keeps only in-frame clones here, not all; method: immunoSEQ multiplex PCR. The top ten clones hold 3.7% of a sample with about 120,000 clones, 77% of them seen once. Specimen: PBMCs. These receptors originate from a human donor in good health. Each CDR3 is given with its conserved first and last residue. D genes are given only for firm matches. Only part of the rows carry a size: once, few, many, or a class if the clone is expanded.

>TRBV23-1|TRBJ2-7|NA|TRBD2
TGCGCCAGCAAACGTAGGGGACTAGCGGACTACGAGCAGTACTTC
CASKRRGLADYEQYF
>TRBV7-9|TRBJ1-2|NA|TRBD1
TGTGCCAGCAGCTTAGACAGGGGGCCGAGGGGCTACACCTTC
CASSLDRGPRGYTF
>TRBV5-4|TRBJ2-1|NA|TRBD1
TGTGCCAGCATTCCGAGACAGGGGGCGTTATACAATGAGCAGTTCTTC
CASIPRQGALYNEQFF
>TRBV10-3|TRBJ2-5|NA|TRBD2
TGTGCCAGCTCAACGACGGGAGGGCCGGGGGGAGAGACCCAGTACTTC
CASSTTGGPGGETQYF
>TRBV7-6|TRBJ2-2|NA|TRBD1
TGTGCCAGCAATCTTTACCAGGGGGACACCGGGGAGCTGTTTTTT
CASNLYQGDTGELFF
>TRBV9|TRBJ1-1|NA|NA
TGTGCCAGCACCCAGTCAGGACAGATGAACACTGAAGCTTTCTTT
CASTQSGQMNTEAFF
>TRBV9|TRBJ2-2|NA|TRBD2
TGTGCCAGCAGCACGACTAGCGGGAGACCCGGGGAGCTGTTTTTT
CASSTTSGRPGELFF
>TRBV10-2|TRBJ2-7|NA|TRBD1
TGTGCCAGCAGCTTGGCGGGACAGGGGATCCACGAGCAGTACTTC
CASSLAGQGIHEQYF
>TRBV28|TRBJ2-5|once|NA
TGTGCCAGCAGAGGGGCCCCTCAAGAGACCCAAGAGACCCAGTACTTC
CASRGAPQETQETQYF
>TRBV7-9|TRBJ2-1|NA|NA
TGTGCCAGCAGCTCCCAAGGGGGTGAGCAGTTCTTC
CASSSQGGEQFF
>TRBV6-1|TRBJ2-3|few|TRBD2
TGTGCCAGCAGTGTATCTTGGGCGGCTAGCGGTACAGATACGCAGTATTTT
CASSVSWAASGTDTQYF
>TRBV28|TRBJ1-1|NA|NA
TGTGCCAGCAGTTTGGGGCGACCCCTTGAAGCTTTCTTT
CASSLGRPLEAFF
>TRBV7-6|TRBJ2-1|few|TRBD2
TGTGCCAGCAGCTCCCCAGGGGGGGCGGGAGGGGGGTACAATGAGCAGTTCTTC
CASSSPGGAGGGYNEQFF
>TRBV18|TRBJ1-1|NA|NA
TGTGCCAGCTCACCAGACTTGAACACTGAAGCTTTCTTT
CASSPDLNTEAFF
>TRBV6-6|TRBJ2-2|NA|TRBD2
TGTGCCAGCACCAAAGGGACTAGCGGAAACACCGGGGAGCTGTTTTTT
CASTKGTSGNTGELFF
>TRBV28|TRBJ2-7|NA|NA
TGTGCCAGCAGTTTGGCGGGGACGTCCGCGCGGTACGAGCAGTACTTC
CASSLAGTSARYEQYF
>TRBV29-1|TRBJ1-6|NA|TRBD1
TGCAGCGCACAACAGGGGGCTCAAGATTCACCCCTCCACTTT
CSAQQGAQDSPLHF
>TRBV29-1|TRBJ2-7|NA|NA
TGCAGCGTTCAGGGTGCGGGATCCTACGAGCAGTACTTC
CSVQGAGSYEQYF
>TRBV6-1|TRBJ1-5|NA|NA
TGTGCCAGCAGAGTTAGCAGCCGAGGGCAGCCCCAGCATTTT
CASRVSSRGQPQHF
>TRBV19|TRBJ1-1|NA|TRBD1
TGTGCCAGTAGTATATACCCGACGACAGGGGGGAACACTGAAGCTTTCTTT
CASSIYPTTGGNTEAFF
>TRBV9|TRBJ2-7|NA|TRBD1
TGTGCCAGCAGCGTAGCGACAGGGGAGACCTACGAGCAGTACTTC
CASSVATGETYEQYF
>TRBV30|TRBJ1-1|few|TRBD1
TGTGCCTGGAGTGTAACAGGGGGCTTCACTGAAGCTTTCTTT
CAWSVTGGFTEAFF
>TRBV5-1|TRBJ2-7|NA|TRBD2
TGCGCCAGCAGCTTGGGGACTAGCGGATACTACGAGCAGTACTTC
CASSLGTSGYYEQYF
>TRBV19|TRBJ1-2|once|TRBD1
TGTGCCACCAGCCAAATCGGGACAGACTATGGCTACACCTTC
CATSQIGTDYGYTF
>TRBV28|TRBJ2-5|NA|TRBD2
TGTGCCAGCAGTCCCCCCCTCAGCGGGAGGGCCCTAGAGACCCAGTACTTC
CASSPPLSGRALETQYF
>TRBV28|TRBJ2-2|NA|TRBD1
TGTGCCAGCAGTGGAGGAGACAGGGTAATTACCGGGGAGCTGTTTTTT
CASSGGDRVITGELFF